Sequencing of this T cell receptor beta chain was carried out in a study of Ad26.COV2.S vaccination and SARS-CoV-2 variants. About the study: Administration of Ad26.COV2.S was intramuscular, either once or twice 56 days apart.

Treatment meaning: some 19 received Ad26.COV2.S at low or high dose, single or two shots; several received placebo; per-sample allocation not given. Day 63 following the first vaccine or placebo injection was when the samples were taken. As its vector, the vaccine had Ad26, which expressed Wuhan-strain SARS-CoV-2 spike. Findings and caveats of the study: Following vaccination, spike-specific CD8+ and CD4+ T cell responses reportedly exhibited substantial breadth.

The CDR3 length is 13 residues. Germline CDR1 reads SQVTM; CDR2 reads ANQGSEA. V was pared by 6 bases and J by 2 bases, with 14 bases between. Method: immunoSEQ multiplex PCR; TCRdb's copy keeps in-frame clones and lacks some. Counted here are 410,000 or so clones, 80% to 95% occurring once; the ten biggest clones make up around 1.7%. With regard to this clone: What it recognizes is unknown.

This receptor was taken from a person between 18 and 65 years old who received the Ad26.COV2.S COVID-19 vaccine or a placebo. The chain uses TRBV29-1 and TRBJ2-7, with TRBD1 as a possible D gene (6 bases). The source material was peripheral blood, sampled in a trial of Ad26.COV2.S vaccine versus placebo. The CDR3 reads CSVRTDRAYEQYF. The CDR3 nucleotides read TGCAGCGTCAGGACAGATAGAGCCTACGAGCAGTACTTC.